The rows below give T cell receptor beta chains drawn from one sample of a study of shared clonotypes between healthy human individuals. Sequenced by immunoSEQ multiplex PCR; TCRdb stores in-frame clones only, minus some. Here the sample spans millions of clones, approximately 95% being singletons. The source material was naive CD4+ T cells sorted from blood. The origin of the receptors is a man aged 18 to 29 in good health. Both conserved end residues are part of each CDR3. A D gene is named only where the DNA matches it firmly. Not every row has a clone size; where given, it reads once, few, many or a size class.

j_call | d_call | v_call | clone_size | cdr3_aa | cdr3_nt
TRBJ1-2 | . | TRBV5-1 | . | CASSLTALYGYTF | TGCGCCAGCAGCTTGACAGCCCTCTATGGCTACACCTTC
TRBJ2-2 | TRBD1 | TRBV11-2 | . | CASSLGTGVKTGELFF | TGTGCCAGCAGCTTGGGCACAGGGGTAAAGACCGGGGAGCTGTTTTTT
TRBJ2-7 | TRBD1 | TRBV27 | . | CASRPRDRGHYEQYF | TGTGCCAGTAGACCCCGGGACAGGGGCCACTACGAGCAGTACTTC
TRBJ2-3 | . | TRBV7-3 | . | CASSRQGGDTQYF | TGTGCCAGCAGCCGCCAAGGCGGAGATACGCAGTATTTT
TRBJ2-7 | TRBD1 | TRBV10-3 | . | CAISRGQGSYEQYF | TGTGCCATCAGCCGGGGACAGGGGAGCTACGAGCAGTACTTC
TRBJ2-1 | . | TRBV25-1 | . | CASRQGGGTYNEQFF | TGTGCCAGCCGTCAAGGTGGGGGTACCTACAATGAGCAGTTCTTC
TRBJ2-7 | TRBD2 | TRBV6-5 | . | CASRMGLAGPYEQYF | TGTGCCAGCAGAATGGGACTAGCGGGCCCCTACGAGCAGTACTTC
TRBJ2-7 | . | TRBV7-2 | many | CASSRMGSGNSYEQYF | TGTGCCAGCAGCCGCATGGGTAGCGGAAACTCCTACGAGCAGTACTTC
TRBJ2-7 | TRBD2 | TRBV5-1 | . | CASSLAFRTSGTYEQYF | TGCGCCAGCAGCTTGGCCTTCAGGACTAGCGGGACATACGAGCAGTACTTC
TRBJ1-4 | . | TRBV30 | . | CALSGTQGLNEKLFF | TGTGCCCTATCCGGGACACAGGGTCTCAATGAAAAACTGTTTTTT
TRBJ1-1 | . | TRBV29-1 | . | CSVRGGNTEAFF | TGCAGCGTTAGGGGAGGAAACACTGAAGCTTTCTTT
TRBJ1-2 | TRBD1 | TRBV27 | . | CASSPPGGARSGYTF | TGTGCCAGCAGTCCTCCAGGGGGCGCCCGCAGTGGCTACACCTTC
TRBJ2-7 | . | TRBV5-4 | . | CASSLGLGSLDEQYF | TGTGCCAGCAGCTTAGGTCTTGGGAGTTTGGACGAGCAGTACTTC
TRBJ2-3 | . | TRBV27 | . | CASSLAGTTNTQYF | TGTGCCAGCAGTTTAGCGGGGACCACAAATACGCAGTATTTT
TRBJ2-5 | . | TRBV4-3 | . | CASSQGLVLHQETQYF | TGCGCCAGCAGCCAAGGACTAGTTTTACACCAAGAGACCCAGTACTTC
TRBJ2-1 | TRBD1 | TRBV6-6 | . | CASSPDRGKSNEQFF | TGTGCCAGCAGTCCAGACAGGGGGAAGAGTAATGAGCAGTTCTTC
TRBJ2-5 | TRBD2 | TRBV6-6 | . | CASSYGAGGQETQYF | TGTGCCAGCAGTTACGGAGCGGGGGGGCAAGAGACCCAGTACTTC
TRBJ1-2 | . | TRBV6-1 | . | CATYEQTPDGYTF | TGTGCCACCTATGAGCAGACTCCAGATGGCTACACCTTC
TRBJ1-6 | . | TRBV6-1 | . | CASSAGNSPLHF | TGTGCCAGCAGCGCAGGGAATTCACCCCTCCACTTT
TRBJ1-1 | . | TRBV5-1 | once | CASSSSEMNTEAFF | TGCGCCAGCAGCAGCAGTGAGATGAACACTGAAGCTTTCTTT
TRBJ1-2 | TRBD1 | TRBV2 | . | CASRGRQGGYTF | TGTGCCAGCAGGGGGCGACAGGGAGGCTACACCTTC
TRBJ2-5 | . | TRBV7-9 | . | CASSFSGRQDQETQYF | TGTGCCAGCAGCTTTAGCGGAAGACAGGACCAAGAGACCCAGTACTTC
TRBJ2-5 | . | TRBV7-2 | . | CASRRDNQETQYF | TGTGCCAGCAGACGGGACAACCAAGAGACCCAGTACTTC
TRBJ2-2 | TRBD2 | TRBV5-1 | . | CASSLNAGGATGELFF | TGCGCCAGCAGCTTAAATGCGGGAGGCGCCACCGGGGAGCTGTTTTTT
TRBJ1-1 | . | TRBV6-4 | once | CATRSGTMNTEAFF | TGTGCCACCCGATCCGGCACGATGAACACTGAAGCTTTCTTT